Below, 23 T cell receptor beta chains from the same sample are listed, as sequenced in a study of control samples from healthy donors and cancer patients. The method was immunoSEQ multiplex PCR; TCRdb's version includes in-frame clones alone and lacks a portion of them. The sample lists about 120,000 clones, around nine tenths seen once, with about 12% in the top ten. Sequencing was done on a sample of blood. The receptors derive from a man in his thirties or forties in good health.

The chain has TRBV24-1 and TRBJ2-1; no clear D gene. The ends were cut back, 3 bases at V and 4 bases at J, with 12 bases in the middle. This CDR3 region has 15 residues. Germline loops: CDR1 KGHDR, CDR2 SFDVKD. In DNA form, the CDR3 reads TGTGCCACCAGTGATCCCGCGGATCTATACAATGAGCAGTTCTTC. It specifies CATSDPADLYNEQFF.

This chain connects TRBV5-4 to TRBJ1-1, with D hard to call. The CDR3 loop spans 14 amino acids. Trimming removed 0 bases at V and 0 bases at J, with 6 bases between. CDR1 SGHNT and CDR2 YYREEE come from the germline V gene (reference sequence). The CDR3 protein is CASSLVGLNTEAFF. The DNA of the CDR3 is TGTGCCAGCAGCTTGGTAGGTTTGAACACTGAAGCTTTCTTT.

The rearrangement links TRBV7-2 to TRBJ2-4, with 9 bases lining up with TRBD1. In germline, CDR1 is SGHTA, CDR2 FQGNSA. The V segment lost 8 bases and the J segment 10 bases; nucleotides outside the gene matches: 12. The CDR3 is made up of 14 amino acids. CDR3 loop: CASSLPGTGTIQYF. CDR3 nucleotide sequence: TGTGCCAGCTCGCTCCCCGGGACAGGGACAATTCAGTACTTC.

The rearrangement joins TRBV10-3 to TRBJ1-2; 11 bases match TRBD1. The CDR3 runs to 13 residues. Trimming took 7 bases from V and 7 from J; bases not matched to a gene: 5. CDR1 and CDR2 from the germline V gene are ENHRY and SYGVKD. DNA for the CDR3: TGTGCCATCAAAGGGACAGGGGGGCTTGGCTACACCTTC. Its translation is CAIKGTGGLGYTF.

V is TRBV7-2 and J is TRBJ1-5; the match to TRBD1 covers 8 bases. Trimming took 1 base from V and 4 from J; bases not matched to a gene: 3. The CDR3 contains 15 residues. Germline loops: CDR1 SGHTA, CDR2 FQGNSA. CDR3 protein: CASSLGDRRNQPQHF. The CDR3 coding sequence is TGTGCCAGCAGCTTAGGGGACAGGCGAAATCAGCCCCAGCATTTT.

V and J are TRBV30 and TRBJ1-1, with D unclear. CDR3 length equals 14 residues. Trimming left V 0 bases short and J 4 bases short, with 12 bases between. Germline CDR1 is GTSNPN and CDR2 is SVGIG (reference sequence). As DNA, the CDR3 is TGTGCCTGGAGTGTCTGGGCCCTGGGCACTGAAGCTTTCTTT. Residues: CAWSVWALGTEAFF.

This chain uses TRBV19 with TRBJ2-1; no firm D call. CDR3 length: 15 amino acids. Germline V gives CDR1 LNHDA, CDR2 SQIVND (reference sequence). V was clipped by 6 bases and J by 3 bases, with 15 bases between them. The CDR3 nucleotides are TGTGCCAGTAGGGTGGACCAGAACTTCTACAATGAGCAGTTCTTC. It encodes CASRVDQNFYNEQFF.

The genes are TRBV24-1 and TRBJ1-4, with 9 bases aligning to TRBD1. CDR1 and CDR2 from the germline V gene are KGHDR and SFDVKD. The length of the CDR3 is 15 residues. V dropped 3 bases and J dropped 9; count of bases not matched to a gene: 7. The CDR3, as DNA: TGTGCCACCAGTGATCCCGGGACAGGGTATAAAAAACTGTTTTTT. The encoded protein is CATSDPGTGYKKLFF.

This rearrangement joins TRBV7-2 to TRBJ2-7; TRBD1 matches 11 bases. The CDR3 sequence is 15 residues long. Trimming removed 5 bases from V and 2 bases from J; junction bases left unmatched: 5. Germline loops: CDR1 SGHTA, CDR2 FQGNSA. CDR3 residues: CASSAPGQGAYEQYV. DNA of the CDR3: TGTGCCAGCAGCGCGCCGGGACAGGGGGCCTACGAGCAGTACGTC.

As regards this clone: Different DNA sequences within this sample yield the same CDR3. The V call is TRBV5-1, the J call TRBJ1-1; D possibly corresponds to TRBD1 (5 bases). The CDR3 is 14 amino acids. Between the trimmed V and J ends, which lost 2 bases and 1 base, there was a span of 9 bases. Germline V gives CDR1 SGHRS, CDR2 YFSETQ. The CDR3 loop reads CASSFTGQNTEAFF. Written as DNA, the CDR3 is TGCGCCAGCAGCTTTACCGGACAGAACACTGAAGCTTTCTTT.

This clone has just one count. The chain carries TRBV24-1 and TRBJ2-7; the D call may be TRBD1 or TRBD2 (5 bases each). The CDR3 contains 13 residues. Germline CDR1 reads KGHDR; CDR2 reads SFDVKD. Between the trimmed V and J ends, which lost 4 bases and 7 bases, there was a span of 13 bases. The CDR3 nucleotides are TGTGCCACCAGTGACCGTCAATGGGGGGAGCAGTACTTC. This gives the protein CATSDRQWGEQYF.

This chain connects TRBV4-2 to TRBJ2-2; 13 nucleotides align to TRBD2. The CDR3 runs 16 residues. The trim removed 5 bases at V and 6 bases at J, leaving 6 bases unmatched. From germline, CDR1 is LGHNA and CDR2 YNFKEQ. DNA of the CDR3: TGTGCCAGCAGCAAACTAGCGGGGGGGCTCTCCGGGGAGCTGTTTTTT. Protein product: CASSKLAGGLSGELFF.

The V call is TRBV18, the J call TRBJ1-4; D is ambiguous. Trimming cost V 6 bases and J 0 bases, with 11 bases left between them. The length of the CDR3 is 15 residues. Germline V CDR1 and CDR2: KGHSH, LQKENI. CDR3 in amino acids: CASSPNGATNEKLFF. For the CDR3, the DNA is TGTGCCAGCTCCCCTAATGGGGCAACTAATGAAAAACTGTTTTTT.

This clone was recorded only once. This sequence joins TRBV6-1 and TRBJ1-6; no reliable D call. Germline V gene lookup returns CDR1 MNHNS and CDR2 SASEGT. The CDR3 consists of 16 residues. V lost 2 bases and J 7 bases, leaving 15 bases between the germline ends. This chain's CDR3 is CASSEWAGSSNSPLHF. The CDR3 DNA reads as TGTGCCAGCAGTGAATGGGCAGGATCGTCGAATTCACCCCTCCACTTT.

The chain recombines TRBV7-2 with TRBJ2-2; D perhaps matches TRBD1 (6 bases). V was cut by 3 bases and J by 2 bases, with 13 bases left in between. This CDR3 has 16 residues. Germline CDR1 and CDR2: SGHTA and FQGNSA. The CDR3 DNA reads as TGTGCCAGCAGCTTGGGACGGACAGCCAACACCGGGGAGCTGTTTTTT. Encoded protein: CASSLGRTANTGELFF.

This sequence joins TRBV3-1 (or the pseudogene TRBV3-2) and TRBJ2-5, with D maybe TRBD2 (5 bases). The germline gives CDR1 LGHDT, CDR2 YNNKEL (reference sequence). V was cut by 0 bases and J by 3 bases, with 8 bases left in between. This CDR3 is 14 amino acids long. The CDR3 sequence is CASSQEVGEETQYF. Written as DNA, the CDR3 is TGTGCCAGCAGCCAAGAGGTGGGAGAAGAGACCCAGTACTTC.

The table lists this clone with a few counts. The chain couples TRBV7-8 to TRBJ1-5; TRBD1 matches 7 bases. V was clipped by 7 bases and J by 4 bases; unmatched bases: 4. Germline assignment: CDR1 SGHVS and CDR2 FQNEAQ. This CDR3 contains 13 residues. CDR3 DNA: TGTGCCAGCACCGCGGACAGGAATCAGCCCCAGCATTTT. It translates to CASTADRNQPQHF.

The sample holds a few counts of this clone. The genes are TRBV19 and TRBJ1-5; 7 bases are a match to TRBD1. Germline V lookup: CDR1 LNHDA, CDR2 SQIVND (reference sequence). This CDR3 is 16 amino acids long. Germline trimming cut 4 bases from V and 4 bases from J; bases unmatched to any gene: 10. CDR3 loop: CASSSSTGTDNQPQHF. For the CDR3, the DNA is TGTGCCAGTAGTAGCTCCACCGGGACAGATAATCAGCCCCAGCATTTT.

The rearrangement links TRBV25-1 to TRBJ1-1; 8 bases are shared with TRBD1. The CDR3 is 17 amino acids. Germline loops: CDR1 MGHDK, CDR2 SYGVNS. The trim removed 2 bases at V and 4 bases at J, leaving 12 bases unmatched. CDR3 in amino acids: CASSEPGRTGKGTEAFF. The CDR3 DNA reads TGTGCCAGCAGTGAACCCGGTAGGACAGGGAAAGGCACTGAAGCTTTCTTT. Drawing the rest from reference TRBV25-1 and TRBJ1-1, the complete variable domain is EADIYQTPRYLVIGTGKKITLECSQTMGHDKMYWYQQDPGMELHLIHYSYGVNSTEKGDLSSESTVSRIRTEHFPLTLESARPSHTSQYLCASSEPGRTGKGTEAFFGQGTRLTVV.

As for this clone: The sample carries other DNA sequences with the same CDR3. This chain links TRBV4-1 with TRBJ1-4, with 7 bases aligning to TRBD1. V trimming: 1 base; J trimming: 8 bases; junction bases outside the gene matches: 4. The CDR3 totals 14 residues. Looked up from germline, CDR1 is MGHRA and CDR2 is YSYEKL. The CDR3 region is CASSQGQGREKLFF. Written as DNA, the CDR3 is TGCGCCAGCAGCCAAGGACAGGGAAGGGAAAAACTGTTTTTT.

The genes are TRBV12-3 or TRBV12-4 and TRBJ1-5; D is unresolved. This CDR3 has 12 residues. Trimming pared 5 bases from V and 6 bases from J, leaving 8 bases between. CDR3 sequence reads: CASSRGVQPQHF. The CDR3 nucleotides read TGTGCCAGCAGTCGCGGTGTTCAGCCCCAGCATTTT.

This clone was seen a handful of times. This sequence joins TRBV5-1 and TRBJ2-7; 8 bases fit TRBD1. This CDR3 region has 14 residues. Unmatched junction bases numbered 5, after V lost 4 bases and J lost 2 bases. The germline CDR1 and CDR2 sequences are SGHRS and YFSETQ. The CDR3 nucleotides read TGCGCCAGCAGCCCCAGGACAGGGACCTACGAGCAGTACTTC. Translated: CASSPRTGTYEQYF.

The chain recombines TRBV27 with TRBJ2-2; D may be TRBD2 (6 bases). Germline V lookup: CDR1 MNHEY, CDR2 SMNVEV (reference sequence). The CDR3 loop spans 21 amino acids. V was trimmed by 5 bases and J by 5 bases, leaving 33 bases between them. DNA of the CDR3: TGTGCCAGCAGTGGACTCCCTGTATTTGGCGATCGGAGGGACCATACCGGGGAGCTGTTTTTT. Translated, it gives CASSGLPVFGDRRDHTGELFF.